The source of this T cell receptor (beta chain) is a study of CD8+CD57+ T cells in acquired aplastic anemia. Study at large: Across the sorted CD4+ and CD8+ cells, DNA amounts averaged approximately 3.1 ug. The study obtained 9 million to 11 million reads on average for CD4+ cells from healthy donors.

TCR beta VDJ combinations and CDR3 sequences were profiled from genomic DNA. TCRdb independently ran MiXCR on the reads; one entry per CDR3 protein. The sample holds fewer than 200,000 distinct CDR3 sequences; approximately 60% are singletons and the top ten take under 50%. The CDR3 is 16 residues long. Trimming took off 3 bases at V and 0 bases at J, with 15 bases between the two ends. Germline assignment: CDR1 SQVTM and CDR2 ANQGSEA. This clonotype has ten or more counts. Its antigen is not identified. General study points: No significant difference in CD8+ Simpson's diversity was found between patients and controls. It was found that almost 30 CD8+ CDR3 sequences were shared between patients and controls.

The chain carries TRBV29-1 and TRBJ2-1, with D possibly TRBD1 on 6 matching bases. The clonotype comes from a human donor in good health. Sequenced input: sorted CD4+, CD8+, or CD8+CD57+ T cells (not recorded which) from PBMCs. The CDR3 region has the DNA TGCAGCGTTGAGCCAGGGGCCGTAAGCTCCTACAATGAGCAGTTCTTC. Its translation: CSVEPGAVSSYNEQFF.